The sequence of this TCR beta chain was determined in a study of shared clonotypes between healthy human individuals. Across the study: The donor group consisted of two women and a few men, aged 18 to 49.

Germline lookup yields CDR1 MDHEN and CDR2 SYDVKM. The length of the CDR3 is 15 residues. V was pared by 5 bases and J by 10 bases, with 24 bases between. It was at deep level that the assay was run. TCRdb's table, derived via immunoSEQ multiplex PCR, lists solely in-frame clones and lacks some. Among 400,000 to 550,000 clones listed, 79% were seen once. Sequences were obtained from PBMCs. The sequence was collected from a woman aged 40 to 50 in good health. Some clones in this sample may be carry-over from other donors' samples. The genes are TRBV28 and TRBJ2-7, with a weak D call TRBD2 (6 bases). CDR3 protein: CASSGGGDPPWIQYF. In DNA, the CDR3 is TGTGCCAGCAGTGGGGGAGGTGACCCGCCCTGGATACAGTACTTC.